Listed here is a single T cell receptor beta chain. The target antigen is unknown. A clone one base away is much larger, so this may be a read error. The sample comes from a study of molecular identifiers for immune sequencing clone quantification. About the research overall: The replicates split RNA from approximately 20,000 or 100,000 naive CD8 cells five ways and sequenced four.

Germline lookup yields CDR1 LNHDA and CDR2 SQIVND (reference sequence). V shed 1 base and J shed 6 bases, with 15 bases lying between them. The CDR3 is 16 residues long. TCRdb processed the PCR reads anew with MiXCR; each CDR3 protein has one entry. The sample records 250,000 to 350,000 distinct CDR3 sequences, about 20% being singletons. Findings of the study overall: Spiked-in Jurkat TCR RNA corresponding to one cell was reported as detectable against about 1 million naive cells.

This receptor was obtained from a human donor in good health. Some libraries in this study had Jurkat cell RNA spiked in. The rearrangement joins TRBV19 to TRBJ2-2, with a weak D call TRBD1 (5 bases). The sequenced sample was naive CD8+ T cells from blood, with Jurkat cell RNA spiked in. Documented subset: FACS-sorted CD8+CD4-CCR7+CD45RA+ naive T cells. CDR3 residues: CASSIGVTVNAGELFF. The CDR3 DNA is TGTGCCAGTAGTATAGGGGTGACAGTTAACGCCGGGGAGCTGTTTTTT.